A selection of T cell receptor beta chains follows, all from one sample in a study of shared clonotypes between healthy human individuals. TCRdb keeps only in-frame clones here, not all; method: immunoSEQ multiplex PCR. The profile shows 450,000 or so clones, about 74% of them singletons. The sequenced material came from PBMCs. These receptors all come from a woman in her thirties or forties in good health. Some clones in this sample may be carry-over from other donors' samples. CDR3s include the opening cysteine and the closing phenylalanine or tryptophan. The D gene is left open where the match is weak. Size tells how often a clone was seen (once, few, many) or the class of an expanded clone, and some rows leave it out.

D gene,clone size,J gene,CDR3 length,V gene,CDR3 protein,CDR3 DNA
TRBD2,-,TRBJ2-3,15,TRBV6-4,CASSKSGMGPDTQYF,TGTGCCAGCAGTAAAAGCGGGATGGGCCCAGATACGCAGTATTTT
-,-,TRBJ2-7,12,TRBV19,CASTGGEWEQYF,TGTGCCAGTACGGGGGGCGAGTGGGAGCAGTACTTC
-,-,TRBJ1-5,14,TRBV7-2,CASSLLGFSQPQHF,TGTGCCAGCAGCTTATTAGGGTTCTCTCAGCCCCAGCATTTT
TRBD1,-,TRBJ1-4,14,TRBV28,CASRATGDNEKLFF,TGTGCCAGCAGGGCGACAGGGGATAATGAAAAACTGTTTTTT
-,-,TRBJ2-3,13,TRBV11-2,CASDRDFTDTQYF,TGTGCCAGCGACCGGGACTTCACAGATACGCAGTATTTT
TRBD2,-,TRBJ2-1,16,TRBV7-2,CASSAGGLAAINEQFF,TGTGCCAGCAGCGCAGGGGGACTAGCAGCTATCAATGAGCAGTTCTTC
-,-,TRBJ2-7,12,TRBV2,CASKGGFYEQYF,TGTGCCAGCAAAGGAGGATTCTACGAGCAGTACTTC
-,-,TRBJ2-1,13,TRBV11-2,CASSLSSPPLGFF,TGCGCCAGCAGCTTAAGTAGCCCCCCCCTTGGGTTCTTC
-,many,TRBJ1-5,13,TRBV2,CASSAEGNQPQHF,TGTGCCAGCAGCGCGGAAGGCAATCAGCCCCAGCATTTT
-,few,TRBJ1-4,15,TRBV4-2,CASSRRALYNEKLFF,TGTGCCAGCAGCCGCCGGGCACTTTATAATGAAAAACTGTTTTTT
TRBD2,-,TRBJ2-3,17,TRBV4-1,CASSRVLAGLSTDTQYF,TGCGCCAGCAGCCGAGTCCTAGCGGGGCTTAGCACAGATACGCAGTATTTT
-,-,TRBJ2-5,14,TRBV27,CASSLAGLPETQYF,TGTGCCAGCAGTTTGGCAGGGCTGCCAGAGACCCAGTACTTC
-,-,TRBJ2-2,15,TRBV7-2,CASSQVVGSTGELFF,TGTGCCAGCAGCCAAGTGGTGGGAAGCACCGGGGAGCTGTTTTTT
-,-,TRBJ2-3,11,TRBV30,CAWRVADTQYF,TGTGCCTGGAGGGTAGCGGATACGCAGTATTTT
-,-,TRBJ2-7,18,TRBV10-3,CAISKGLSADLDSYEQYF,TGTGCCATCAGTAAAGGACTTTCCGCCGACCTCGACTCCTACGAGCAGTACTTC
TRBD2,-,TRBJ2-7,18,TRBV19,CASSIRTGTSGMAYEQYF,TGTGCCAGTAGTATCCGAACCGGGACTAGCGGGATGGCTTACGAGCAGTACTTC
TRBD1,-,TRBJ1-4,14,TRBV6-1,CASSEDRVNEKLFF,TGTGCCAGCAGCGAAGACAGGGTTAATGAAAAACTGTTTTTT
-,-,TRBJ1-1,12,TRBV11-2,CASSPSITEAFF,TGTGCCAGCAGCCCCTCGATCACTGAAGCTTTCTTT
-,-,TRBJ1-4,11,TRBV30,CACGQREKLFF,TGTGCCTGCGGACAACGCGAAAAACTGTTTTTT
TRBD1,-,TRBJ1-5,19,TRBV19,CASSPGAGTGGVGNQPQHF,TGTGCCAGTAGTCCCGGTGCCGGGACAGGGGGAGTTGGCAATCAGCCCCAGCATTTT
-,once,TRBJ1-3,12,TRBV30,CACRATGNTIYF,TGTGCCTGCAGAGCCACTGGAAACACCATATATTTT
-,-,TRBJ1-1,14,TRBV27,CASTALAPSTEAFF,TGTGCCAGCACAGCCTTGGCGCCGAGCACTGAAGCTTTCTTT
-,few,TRBJ2-3,16,TRBV28,CASSFRGAISTDTQYF,TGTGCCAGCAGTTTTCGGGGGGCCATAAGCACAGATACGCAGTATTTT
-,-,TRBJ2-5,14,TRBV12-5,CASGLEQYQETQYF,TGTGCTAGTGGTTTAGAACAGTACCAAGAGACCCAGTACTTC
-,-,TRBJ2-1,14,TRBV15,CATSNLGDKNEQFF,TGTGCCACCAGCAATCTCGGGGACAAGAATGAGCAGTTCTTC
-,-,TRBJ1-3,12,TRBV5-4,CASSSRGNTIYF,TGTGCCAGCAGCTCCCGCGGAAACACCATATATTTT
-,-,TRBJ2-5,12,TRBV2,CASSEASEAQYF,TGTGCCAGCAGTGAAGCGAGTGAGGCCCAGTACTTC
-,-,TRBJ2-1,11,TRBV30,CAWFRYNEQFF,TGTGCCTGGTTTCGCTACAATGAGCAGTTCTTC
-,-,TRBJ2-7,15,TRBV28,CASSFGGVQTYEQYF,TGTGCCAGCAGTTTTGGGGGAGTACAGACCTACGAGCAGTACTTC
TRBD2,-,TRBJ2-3,16,TRBV5-8,CASRRVWSGDTDTQYF,TGTGCCAGCCGTCGGGTATGGAGCGGGGACACAGATACGCAGTATTTT
-,-,TRBJ2-7,13,TRBV7-8,CASSLNRLGEQYF,TGTGCCAGCAGCTTAAACAGGCTGGGCGAGCAGTACTTC
-,few,TRBJ2-5,12,TRBV30,CAWSALRETQYF,TGTGCCTGGAGTGCGTTGCGGGAGACCCAGTACTTC
TRBD1,-,TRBJ1-2,16,TRBV19,CASSQLPGTGDYGYTF,TGTGCCAGTAGTCAACTCCCCGGGACAGGGGACTATGGCTACACCTTC
-,-,TRBJ2-7,13,TRBV21-1,CASSTPERYEQYF,TGTGCCAGCAGCACCCCGGAGCGCTACGAGCAGTACTTC
-,-,TRBJ2-5,12,TRBV7-9,CASSSYQETQYF,TGTGCCAGCAGCTCGTACCAAGAGACCCAGTACTTC
TRBD1,-,TRBJ1-2,13,TRBV19,CASSTTGDYGYTF,TGTGCCAGTAGTACCACAGGGGACTATGGCTACACCTTC
TRBD2,-,TRBJ2-1,16,TRBV5-4,CASSPGTSGRWNEQFF,TGTGCCAGCAGCCCCGGGACTAGCGGGAGGTGGAATGAGCAGTTCTTC
TRBD2,-,TRBJ2-7,15,TRBV5-4,CASSLAGGRAYEQYF,TGCGCCAGCAGCTTGGCGGGGGGGAGGGCCTACGAGCAGTACTTC
-,-,TRBJ2-7,14,TRBV6-5,CASTKAQGAGEQYF,TGTGCCAGCACAAAGGCCCAGGGTGCGGGGGAGCAGTACTTC
TRBD1,-,TRBJ2-3,15,TRBV10-3,CAISDTGGPTDTQYF,TGTGCCATCAGTGATACAGGGGGCCCCACAGATACGCAGTATTTT
-,-,TRBJ1-1,12,TRBV21-1,CASSKCGSSAFF,TGTGCCAGCAGCAAATGTGGGAGTTCGGCTTTCTTT
TRBD2,few,TRBJ2-7,14,TRBV2,CASSPHGLAYEQYF,TGTGCCAGCAGTCCGCACGGACTAGCCTACGAGCAGTACTTC
-,-,TRBJ1-3,15,TRBV5-1,CASSAQQHSGNTIYF,TGCGCCAGCAGCGCCCAACAGCACTCTGGAAACACCATATATTTT
-,-,TRBJ2-7,15,TRBV7-2,CASSLGSAAGYEQYF,TGTGCCAGCAGCTTGGGTAGTGCGGCCGGCTACGAGCAGTACTTC
-,few,TRBJ2-2,13,TRBV7-9,CASSLGGTGELFF,TGTGCCAGCAGCTTAGGCGGAACCGGGGAGCTGTTTTTT
-,-,TRBJ2-2,13,TRBV7-9,CASSLTVTGELFF,TGTGCCAGCAGCTTAACGGTCACCGGGGAGCTGTTTTTT
-,-,TRBJ2-4,14,TRBV7-2,CASSLAGPGNIQYF,TGTGCCAGCAGCTTAGCGGGGCCCGGAAACATTCAGTACTTC
-,once,TRBJ2-7,14,TRBV2,CASIIQGSTYEQYF,TGTGCCAGCATAATTCAAGGCAGCACCTACGAGCAGTACTTC
-,-,TRBJ2-3,15,TRBV29-1,CSVLLHRAVTDTQYF,TGCAGCGTCCTTCTACACAGGGCCGTGACAGATACGCAGTATTTT